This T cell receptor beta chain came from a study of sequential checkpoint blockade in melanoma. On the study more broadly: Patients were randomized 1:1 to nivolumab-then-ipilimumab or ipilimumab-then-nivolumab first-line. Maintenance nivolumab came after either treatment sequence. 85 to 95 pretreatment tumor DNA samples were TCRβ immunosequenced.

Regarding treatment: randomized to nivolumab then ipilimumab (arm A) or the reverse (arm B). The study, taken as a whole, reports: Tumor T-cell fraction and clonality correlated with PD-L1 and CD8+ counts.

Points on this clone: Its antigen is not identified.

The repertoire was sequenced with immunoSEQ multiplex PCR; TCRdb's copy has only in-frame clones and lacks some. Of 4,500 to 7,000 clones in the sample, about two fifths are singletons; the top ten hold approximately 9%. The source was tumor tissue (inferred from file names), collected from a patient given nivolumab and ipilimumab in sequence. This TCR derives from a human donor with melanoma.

The CDR3 sequence is CASSFVTGGGETQYF. The CDR3 DNA is TGTGCCAGCAGTTTCGTGACAGGGGGCGGGGAGACCCAGTACTTC. The chain uses TRBV28 and TRBJ2-5; 10 bases match TRBD1. Germline V gene sequence: CDR1 MDHEN, CDR2 SYDVKM. Trimming removed 3 bases from V and 5 bases from J; junction bases left unmatched: 6. CDR3 length equals 15 residues.